This TCR beta chain was recorded in a study of blood T cell repertoires in COVID-19. Study background: Sources were T cells, B-cell-depleted T cells, or PBMCs; the material itself was cDNA or gDNA.

V was shortened by 2 bases and J by 0 bases, with 7 bases between the two germline ends. The CDR3 spans 14 residues. Germline-derived CDR1 and CDR2 are SGHTA and FQGNSA. Per the authors' pipeline: Reference gene primer amplification in the assay estimated nucleated cell counts. Some clones are missing from TCRdb's copy, which holds only in-frame ones; the method was immunoSEQ multiplex PCR. V and J calls and clone size follow that table, whereas D and trimming were derived from the DNA. The table shows some 70,000 clones, with over 70% occurring only once. The clonotype originates from a human donor in a cohort sampled during active COVID-19. Sequenced: peripheral blood. V and J are TRBV7-2 and TRBJ1-2; no reliable D call. CDR3 DNA: TGTGCCAGCAGCTTAACAGTTACTAACTATGGCTACACCTTC. This gives the protein CASSLTVTNYGYTF.